The source of this TCR beta chain is a study of beta chain features in type 1 diabetes. Study outcomes and limitations: TCRB CDR3 length was moderately but significantly reduced in all four CD4+ subsets of Type 1 diabetes patients.

Sorting based on CD45RO/CCR7/CD25/CD127/CD95/CD27 separated CD4+ naive, central memory, regulatory and stem cell-like memory cells. Each of the sorted populations had a purity greater than 95%. To note about this clone: What it binds is unknown.

The entirety of the isolated RNA underwent reverse transcription, so expressed TCRB transcripts were sequenced. Sequencing used immunoSEQ multiplex PCR; TCRdb keeps in-frame clones, though not all of them. Of 150,000 to 200,000 clones in the sample, roughly 63% were seen once. The receptor was derived from a man younger than 40 with type 1 diabetes. Sequencing used naive CD4+ T cells from blood.

The CDR3 protein is CASTTLAATDTQYF. Here the CDR3 DNA reads TGTGCCAGCACCACCCTGGCGGCGACAGATACGCAGTATTTT. The chain uses TRBV7-2 and TRBJ2-3; D unclear. The CDR3 has 14 amino acids. Trimming pared 7 bases from V and 3 bases from J, leaving 14 bases between. The V gene's germline CDR1 is SGHTA and CDR2 FQGNSA.